Described below is a single TCR beta chain sequence and its context. Trimming at V came to 2 bases and at J to 5 bases, leaving 6 bases not matched to a gene. CDR1 is SGHNT, CDR2 YYREEE, per germline (reference sequence). The CDR3 is made up of 14 amino acids. These data come from a study of blood T cell repertoires in COVID-19. Study context: Samples representing acute and convalescent COVID-19 were sourced from the United States, Italy and Spain. In each case, the material was cDNA or gDNA derived from T cells, B-cell-depleted T cells, or PBMCs.

Sequenced by immunoSEQ multiplex PCR; TCRdb stores in-frame clones only, minus some. The sample lists over 250,000 clones, approximately 90% occurring once. The receptor was derived from a middle-aged woman who had recovered from COVID-19. J is TRBJ2-7 and V is TRBV5-4; 8 bases match TRBD1. The sample comprised peripheral blood. The chain's CDR3 is CASSLPGQGDEQYF. The CDR3 nucleotides are TGTGCCAGCAGCTTACCCGGACAGGGAGACGAGCAGTACTTC.